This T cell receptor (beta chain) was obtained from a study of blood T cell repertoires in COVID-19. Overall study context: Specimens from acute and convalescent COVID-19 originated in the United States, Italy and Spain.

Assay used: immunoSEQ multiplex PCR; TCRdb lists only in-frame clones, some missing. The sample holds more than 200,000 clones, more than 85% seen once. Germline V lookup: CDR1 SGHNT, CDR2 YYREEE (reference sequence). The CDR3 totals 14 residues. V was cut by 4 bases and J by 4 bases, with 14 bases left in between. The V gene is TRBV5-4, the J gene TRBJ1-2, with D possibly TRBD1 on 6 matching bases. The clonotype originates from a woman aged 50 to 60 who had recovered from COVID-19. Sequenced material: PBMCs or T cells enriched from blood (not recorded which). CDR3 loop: CASSIGQTGYGYTF. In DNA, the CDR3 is TGTGCCAGCAGCATTGGACAGACTGGCTATGGCTACACCTTC.